These 2 T cell receptor beta chains were all obtained from the same sample, sequenced in a study of T cells in Graves' hyperthyroidism and ophthalmopathy. Amplification of TCR beta CDR3 regions was performed using RNA transcripts as template. The HTBI set primed first-round TCR CDR3 RT-PCR. TCRdb independently ran MiXCR on the multiplex PCR reads; one entry per CDR3 protein. The table shows 700,000 or so distinct CDR3 sequences, with about 17% occurring only once. Sequenced: blood. The receptor source for this set is a man aged 18 to 29 with Graves' hyperthyroidism.

This clonotype was observed a handful of times. Here the CDR3 reads CASSPGSPYNSPLHF. CDR3 sequence (DNA): TGTGCCAGCAGCCCGGGGTCCCCTTATAATTCACCCCTCCACTTT. The chain is built from TRBV14 and TRBJ1-6; the D is unclear. The germline V and J ends were trimmed by 4 bases and 4 bases, with 11 bases remaining between them. The CDR3 consists of 15 residues. Germline lookup yields CDR1 SGHDN and CDR2 FVKESK.

The rearrangement uses TRBV29-1 and TRBJ1-4; D gene unclear. From germline, CDR1 is SQVTM and CDR2 ANQGSEA. V was shortened by 6 bases and J by 0 bases, with 11 bases between the two germline ends. There are 14 residues in the CDR3. The CDR3 reads CSVGQFATNEKLFF. CDR3 coding DNA: TGCAGCGTGGGTCAGTTTGCAACTAATGAAAAACTGTTTTTT.